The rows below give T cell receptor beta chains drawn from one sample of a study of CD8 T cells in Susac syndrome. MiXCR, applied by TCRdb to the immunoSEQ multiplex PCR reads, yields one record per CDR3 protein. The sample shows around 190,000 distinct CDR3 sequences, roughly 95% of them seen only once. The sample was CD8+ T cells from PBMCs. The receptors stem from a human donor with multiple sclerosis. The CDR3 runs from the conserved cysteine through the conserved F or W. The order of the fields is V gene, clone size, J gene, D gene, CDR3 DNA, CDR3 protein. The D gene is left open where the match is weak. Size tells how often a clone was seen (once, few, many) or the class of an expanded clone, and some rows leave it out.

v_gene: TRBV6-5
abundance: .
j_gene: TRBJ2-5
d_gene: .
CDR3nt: TGTGCCAGCGGGGTGGAGGAGACCCAGTACTTC
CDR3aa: CASGVEETQYF

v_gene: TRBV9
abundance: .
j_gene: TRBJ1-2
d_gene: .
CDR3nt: TGTGCCAGCAGCGTTGAGGGTTATGGCTACACCTTC
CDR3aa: CASSVEGYGYTF

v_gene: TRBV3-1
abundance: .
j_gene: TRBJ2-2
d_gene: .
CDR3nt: TGTGCCAGCAGCCCCCCGGGGGGCCTAGGATCCGGGGAGCTGTTTTTT
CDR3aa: CASSPPGGLGSGELFF

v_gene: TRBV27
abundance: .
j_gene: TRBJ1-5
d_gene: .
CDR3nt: TGTGCCAGCAGTGCCAGGACAGCCCTAAATCAGCCCCAGCATTTT
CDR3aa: CASSARTALNQPQHF

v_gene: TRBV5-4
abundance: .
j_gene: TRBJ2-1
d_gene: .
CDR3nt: TGTGCCAGCAGCTTTTCAAGGGGTTACAATGAGCAGTTCTTC
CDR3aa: CASSFSRGYNEQFF

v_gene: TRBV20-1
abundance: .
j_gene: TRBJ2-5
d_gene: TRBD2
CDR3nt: TGCAGTGCTAGAGAGCGGGAGCGACCTTGGTTGGAGACCCAGTACTTC
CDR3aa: CSARERERPWLETQYF

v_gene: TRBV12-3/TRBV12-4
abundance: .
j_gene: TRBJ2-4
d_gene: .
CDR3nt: TGTGCCAGCAGTTTGATGGCCAAAAACATTCAGTACTTC
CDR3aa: CASSLMAKNIQYF

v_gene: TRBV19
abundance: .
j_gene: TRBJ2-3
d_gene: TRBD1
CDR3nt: TGTGCCAGTAGCCGGGACAGGGGCACAGATACGCAGTATTTT
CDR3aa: CASSRDRGTDTQYF

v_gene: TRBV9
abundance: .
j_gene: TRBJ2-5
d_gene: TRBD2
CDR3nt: TGTGCCAGCAGCGCGACCAGCGGGAGGCATGGGACCCAGTACTTC
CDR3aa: CASSATSGRHGTQYF

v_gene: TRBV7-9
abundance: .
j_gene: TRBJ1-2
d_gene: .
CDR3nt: TGTGCCAGCAGCTTAGGACCCGACCCCTATGGCTACACCTTC
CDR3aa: CASSLGPDPYGYTF

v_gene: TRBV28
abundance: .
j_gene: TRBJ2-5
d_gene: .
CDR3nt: TGTGCCAGCATACCTGCCCGGGGGCGAGAGACCCAGTACTTC
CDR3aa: CASIPARGRETQYF

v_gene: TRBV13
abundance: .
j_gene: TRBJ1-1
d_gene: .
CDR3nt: TGTGCCAGCAGCTTAGTGAGGTTTTTTGGCACTGAAGCTTTCTTT
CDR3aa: CASSLVRFFGTEAFF

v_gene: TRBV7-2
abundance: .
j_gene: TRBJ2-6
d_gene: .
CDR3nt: TGTGCCAGCAGCTTAGAATCGGGACCTCACTCTGGGGCCAACGTCCTGACTTTC
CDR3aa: CASSLESGPHSGANVLTF

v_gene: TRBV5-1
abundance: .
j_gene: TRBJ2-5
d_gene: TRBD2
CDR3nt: TGCGCCAGCAGCTTGGAAGGTAGCGGGAGGGCCCAAGAGACCCAGTACTTC
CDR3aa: CASSLEGSGRAQETQYF

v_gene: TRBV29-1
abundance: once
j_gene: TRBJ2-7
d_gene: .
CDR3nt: TGCAGCGTTGTCGGGTCTGGCGAGCAGTACTTC
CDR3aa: CSVVGSGEQYF

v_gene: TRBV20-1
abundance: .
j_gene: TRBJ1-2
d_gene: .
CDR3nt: TGCAGTGCTAGAGAGGGAGGGGGATACTATGGCTACACCTTC
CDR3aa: CSAREGGGYYGYTF

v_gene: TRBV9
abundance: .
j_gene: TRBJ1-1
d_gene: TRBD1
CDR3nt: TGTGCCAGCAGCTATGGGACAGTGAACACTGAAGCTTTCTTT
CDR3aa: CASSYGTVNTEAFF

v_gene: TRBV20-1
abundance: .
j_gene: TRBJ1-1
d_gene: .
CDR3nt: TGCAGTGCTTCTGATGGGAACACTGAAGCTTTCTTT
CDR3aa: CSASDGNTEAFF

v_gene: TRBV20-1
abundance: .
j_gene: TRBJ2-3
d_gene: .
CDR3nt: TGCAGTGCCAAGACGGTAAAACGCACAGATACGCAGTATTTT
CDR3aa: CSAKTVKRTDTQYF

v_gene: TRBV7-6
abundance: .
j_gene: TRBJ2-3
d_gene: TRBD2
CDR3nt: TGTGCCAGTGGGACTAGTGCAGATACGCAGTATTTT
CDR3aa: CASGTSADTQYF

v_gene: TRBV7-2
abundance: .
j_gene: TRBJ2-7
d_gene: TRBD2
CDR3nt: TGTGCCAGCAGCTTAGCTACGGGGACTAGCGGGAGGATAAACTACTACGAGCAGTACTTC
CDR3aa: CASSLATGTSGRINYYEQYF

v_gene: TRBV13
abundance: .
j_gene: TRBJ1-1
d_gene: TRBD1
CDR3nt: TGTGCCAGCAGCGTGACAGGGAAGGTGACTGAAGCTTTCTTT
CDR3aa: CASSVTGKVTEAFF

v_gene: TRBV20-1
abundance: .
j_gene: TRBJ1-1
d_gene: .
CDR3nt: TGCAGTGCTAGAGATTGGACCGAAAACACTGAAGCTTTCTTT
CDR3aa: CSARDWTENTEAFF

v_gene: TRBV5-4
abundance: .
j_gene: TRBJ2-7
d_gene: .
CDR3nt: TGTGCCAGCCGAGATGGGGGTGGCGAGCAGTACTTC
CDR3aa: CASRDGGGEQYF

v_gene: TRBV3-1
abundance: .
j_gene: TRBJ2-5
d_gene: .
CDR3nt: TGTGCCAGCAGCCAAGGATACCAAGAGACCCAGTACTTC
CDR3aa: CASSQGYQETQYF

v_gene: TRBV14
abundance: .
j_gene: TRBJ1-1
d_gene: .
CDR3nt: TGTGCCAGCGGAAAGACATGGTCTGAAGCTTTCTTT
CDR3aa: CASGKTWSEAFF

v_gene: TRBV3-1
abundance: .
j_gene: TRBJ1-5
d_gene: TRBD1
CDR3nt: TGTGCCAGCAGCCCTTGGACAGGGGCTAGCAATCAGCCCCAGCATTTT
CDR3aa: CASSPWTGASNQPQHF

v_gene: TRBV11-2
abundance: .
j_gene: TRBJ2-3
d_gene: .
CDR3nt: TGTGCCAGCAGCTTAGGATGGACCCTCGGAGATACGCAGTATTTT
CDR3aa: CASSLGWTLGDTQYF

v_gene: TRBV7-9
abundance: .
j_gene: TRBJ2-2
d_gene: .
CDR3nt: TGTGCCAGCATACTGGAGGATGCTCCCGGGGAGCTGTTTTTT
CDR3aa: CASILEDAPGELFF

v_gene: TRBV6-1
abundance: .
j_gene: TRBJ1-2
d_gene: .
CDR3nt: TGTGCCATCCAGTTCGAGGGTAACTATGGCTACACCTTC
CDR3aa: CAIQFEGNYGYTF

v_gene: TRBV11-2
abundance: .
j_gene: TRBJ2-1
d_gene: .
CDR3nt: TGTGCCAGCAGCCATGGTCTTAGCGGACTGGACGGCAATGAGCAGTTCTTC
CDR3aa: CASSHGLSGLDGNEQFF

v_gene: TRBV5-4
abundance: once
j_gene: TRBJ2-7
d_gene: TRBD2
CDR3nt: TGTGCCAGCAGCCCCGGGGCGGGAGGAAACTACGAGCAGTACTTC
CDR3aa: CASSPGAGGNYEQYF

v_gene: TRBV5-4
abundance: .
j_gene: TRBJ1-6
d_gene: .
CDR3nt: TGTGCCAGCAGCTTGTGGCGGGGTTCACCCCTCCACTTT
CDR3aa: CASSLWRGSPLHF